Presented here are 2 T cell receptor beta chains from one specimen sequenced in a study of blood T cells in healthy people across ages. For the second PCR, which ran for roughly 6 to 12 cycles, a sample-barcoded 5' primer and a J-beta primer mix were used. TCRdb re-analysed the 5' RACE reads in MiXCR, keeping a single row per CDR3 protein. The sample has more than 1 million distinct CDR3 sequences; 40% to 45% are singletons. Sequenced input: blood. The source of these receptors is a woman in her fifties or sixties in good health.

V gene TRBV20-1 combines with J gene TRBJ2-3, with D possibly being TRBD2 (6 bases). Per germline, CDR1 DFQATT and CDR2 SNEGSKA (reference sequence). The V and J ends lost 3 bases and 6 bases respectively, with 16 bases between them. The CDR3 is 14 residues long. The CDR3 protein is CSASGTPVGDTQYF. CDR3 nucleotides: TGCAGTGCTAGTGGGACTCCCGTGGGGGATACGCAGTATTTT.

The CDR3 sequence is CASSITGTDSYEQYF. The CDR3 DNA sequence: TGTGCCAGCAGCATTACCGGGACAGACTCCTACGAGCAGTACTTC. The J gene is TRBJ2-7, the V gene TRBV13; TRBD1 agrees at 7 bases. From germline, CDR1 is PRHDT and CDR2 FYEKMQ (reference sequence). The CDR3 is 15 amino acids. J gave up 0 bases and V 5 bases, and 7 bases lay outside the gene matches.